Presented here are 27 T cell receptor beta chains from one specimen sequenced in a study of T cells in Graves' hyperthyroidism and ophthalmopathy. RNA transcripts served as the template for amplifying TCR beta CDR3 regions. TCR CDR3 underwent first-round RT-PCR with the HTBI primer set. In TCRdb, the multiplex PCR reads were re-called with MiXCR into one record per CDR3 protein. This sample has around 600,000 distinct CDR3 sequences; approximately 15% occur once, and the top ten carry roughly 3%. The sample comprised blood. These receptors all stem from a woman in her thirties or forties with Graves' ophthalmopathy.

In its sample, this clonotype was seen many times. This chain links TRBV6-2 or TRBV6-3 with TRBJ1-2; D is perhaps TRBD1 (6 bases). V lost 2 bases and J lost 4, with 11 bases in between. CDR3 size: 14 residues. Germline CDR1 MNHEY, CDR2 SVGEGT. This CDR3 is CASSYTQGIYGYTF. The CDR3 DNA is TGTGCCAGCAGTTACACCCAGGGGATCTATGGCTACACCTTC.

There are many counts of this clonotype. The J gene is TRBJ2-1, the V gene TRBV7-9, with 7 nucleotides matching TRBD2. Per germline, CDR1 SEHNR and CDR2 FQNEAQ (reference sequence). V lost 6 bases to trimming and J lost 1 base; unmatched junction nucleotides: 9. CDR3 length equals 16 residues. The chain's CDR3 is CASSGIRTSSYNEQFF. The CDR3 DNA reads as TGTGCCAGCAGTGGAATACGGACTAGTTCCTACAATGAGCAGTTCTTC.

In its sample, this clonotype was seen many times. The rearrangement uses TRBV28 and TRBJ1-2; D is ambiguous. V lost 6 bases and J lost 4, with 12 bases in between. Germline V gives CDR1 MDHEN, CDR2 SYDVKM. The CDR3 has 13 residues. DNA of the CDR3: TGTGCCAGCAGCCGGACTACCATCTATGGCTACACCTTC. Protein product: CASSRTTIYGYTF.

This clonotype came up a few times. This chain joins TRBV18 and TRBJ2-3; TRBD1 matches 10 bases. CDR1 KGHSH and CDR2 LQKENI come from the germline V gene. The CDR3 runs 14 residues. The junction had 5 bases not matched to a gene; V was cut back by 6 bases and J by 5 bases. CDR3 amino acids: CASSLDRGEDTQYF. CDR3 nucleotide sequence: TGTGCCAGCTCCCTGGACAGGGGGGAAGATACGCAGTATTTT.

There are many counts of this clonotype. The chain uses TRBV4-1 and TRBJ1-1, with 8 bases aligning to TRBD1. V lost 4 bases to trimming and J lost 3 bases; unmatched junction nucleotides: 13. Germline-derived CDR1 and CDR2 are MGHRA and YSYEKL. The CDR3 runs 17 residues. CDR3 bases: TGCGCCAGCAGCCGCATCAGACAGGGGCAGGGTGACACTGAAGCTTTCTTT. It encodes CASSRIRQGQGDTEAFF.

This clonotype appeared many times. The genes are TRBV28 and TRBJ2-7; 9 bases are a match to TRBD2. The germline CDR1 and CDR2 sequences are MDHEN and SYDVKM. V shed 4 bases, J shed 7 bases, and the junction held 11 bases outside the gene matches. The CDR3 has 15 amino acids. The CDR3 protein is CASSSYPQAGGEQYF. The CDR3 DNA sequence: TGTGCCAGCAGTTCATACCCTCAGGCGGGAGGGGAGCAGTACTTC.

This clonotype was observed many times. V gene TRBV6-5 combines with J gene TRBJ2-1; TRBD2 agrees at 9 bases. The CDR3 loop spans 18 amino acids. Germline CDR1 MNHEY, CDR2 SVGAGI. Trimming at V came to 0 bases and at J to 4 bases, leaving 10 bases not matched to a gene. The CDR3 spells CASSYSVAGLAGYNEQFF. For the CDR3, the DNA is TGTGCCAGCAGTTACTCGGTTGCGGGGCTAGCGGGGTACAATGAGCAGTTCTTC.

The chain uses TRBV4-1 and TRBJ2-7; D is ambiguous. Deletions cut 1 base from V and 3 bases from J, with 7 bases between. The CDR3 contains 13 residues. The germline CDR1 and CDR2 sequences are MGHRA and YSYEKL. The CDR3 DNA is TGCGCCAGCAGCCAAGCCTCCCACTACGAGCAGTACTTC. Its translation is CASSQASHYEQYF.

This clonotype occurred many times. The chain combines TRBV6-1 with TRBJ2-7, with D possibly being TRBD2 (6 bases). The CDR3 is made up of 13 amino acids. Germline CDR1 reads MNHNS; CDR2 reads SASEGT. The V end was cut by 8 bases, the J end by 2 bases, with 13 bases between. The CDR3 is CASQLGGAYEQYF. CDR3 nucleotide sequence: TGTGCCAGCCAGCTAGGAGGGGCCTACGAGCAGTACTTC.

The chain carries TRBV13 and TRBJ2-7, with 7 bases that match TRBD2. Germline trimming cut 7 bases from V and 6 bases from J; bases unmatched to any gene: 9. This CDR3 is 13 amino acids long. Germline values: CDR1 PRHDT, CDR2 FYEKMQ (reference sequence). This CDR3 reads CASTVEGRAEQYV. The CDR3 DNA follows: TGTGCCAGCACGGTGGAGGGGAGGGCCGAGCAGTACGTC.

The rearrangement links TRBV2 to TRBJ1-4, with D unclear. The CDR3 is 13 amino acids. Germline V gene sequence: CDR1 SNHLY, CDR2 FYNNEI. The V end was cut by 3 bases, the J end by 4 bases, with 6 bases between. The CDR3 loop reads CASSEGRNEKLFF. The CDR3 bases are TGTGCCAGCAGTGAGGGCCGTAATGAAAAACTGTTTTTT.

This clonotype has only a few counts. The CDR3 spells CASSQAEPKSVEAFF. DNA of the CDR3: TGCGCCAGCAGCCAAGCTGAACCCAAATCGGTTGAAGCTTTCTTT. The V call is TRBV4-1, the J call TRBJ1-1, with D unclear. Germline V gene data show CDR1 as MGHRA and CDR2 as YSYEKL. CDR3 length: 15 amino acids. The V and J ends lost 1 base and 7 bases respectively, with 16 bases between them.

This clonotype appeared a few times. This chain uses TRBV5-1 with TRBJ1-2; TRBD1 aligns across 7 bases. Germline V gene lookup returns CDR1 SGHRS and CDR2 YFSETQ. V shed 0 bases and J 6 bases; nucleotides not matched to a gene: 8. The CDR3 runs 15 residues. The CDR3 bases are TGCGCCAGCAGCTTGGTTCGGGACAGCCTTAATGGCTACACCTTC. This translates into CASSLVRDSLNGYTF.

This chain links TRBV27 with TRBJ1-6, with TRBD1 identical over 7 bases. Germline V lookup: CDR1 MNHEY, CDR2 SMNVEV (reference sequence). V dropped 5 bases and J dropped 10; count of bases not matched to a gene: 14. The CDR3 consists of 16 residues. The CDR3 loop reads CASSPTGDRARSPLHF. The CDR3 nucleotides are TGTGCCAGCAGTCCTACGGGTGACAGGGCTAGGTCACCCCTCCACTTT.

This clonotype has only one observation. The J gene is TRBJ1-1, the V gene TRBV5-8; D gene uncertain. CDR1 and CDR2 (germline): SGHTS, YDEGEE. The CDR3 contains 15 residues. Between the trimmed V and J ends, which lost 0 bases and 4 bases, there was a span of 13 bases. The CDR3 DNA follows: TGTGCCAGCAGCTTGGAATGGGGTGGGAGCACTGAAGCTTTCTTT. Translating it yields CASSLEWGGSTEAFF.

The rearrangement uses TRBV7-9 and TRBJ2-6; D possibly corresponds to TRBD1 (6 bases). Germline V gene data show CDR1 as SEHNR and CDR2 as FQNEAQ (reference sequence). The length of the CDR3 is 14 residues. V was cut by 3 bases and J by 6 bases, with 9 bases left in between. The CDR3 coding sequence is TGTGCCAGCAGCTTCCAGGGGACGGCCAACGTCCTGACTTTC. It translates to CASSFQGTANVLTF.

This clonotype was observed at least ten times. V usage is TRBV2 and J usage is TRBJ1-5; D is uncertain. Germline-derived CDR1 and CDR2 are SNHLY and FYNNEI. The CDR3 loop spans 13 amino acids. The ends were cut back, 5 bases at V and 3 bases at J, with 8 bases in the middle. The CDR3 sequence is CASSSIPNQPQHF. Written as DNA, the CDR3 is TGTGCCAGCAGTTCTATCCCCAATCAGCCCCAGCATTTT.

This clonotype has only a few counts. The CDR3: CASSLGVLAGGSRALDTQYF. For the CDR3, the DNA is TGTGCCAGCAGCTTGGGGGTACTAGCGGGAGGCTCGAGGGCGCTTGATACGCAGTATTTT. The V call is TRBV5-4, the J call TRBJ2-3; the match to TRBD2 covers 12 bases. Germline V gene sequence: CDR1 SGHNT, CDR2 YYREEE (reference sequence). V shed 0 bases, J shed 6 bases, and the junction held 17 bases outside the gene matches. The CDR3 spans 20 residues.

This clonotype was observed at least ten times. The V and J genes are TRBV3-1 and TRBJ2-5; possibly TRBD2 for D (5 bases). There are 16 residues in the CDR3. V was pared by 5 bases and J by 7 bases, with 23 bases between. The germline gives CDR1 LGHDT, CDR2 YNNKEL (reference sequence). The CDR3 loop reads CASSAKWTGEGGTQYF. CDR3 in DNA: TGTGCCAGCAGCGCCAAGTGGACCGGTGAGGGTGGGACCCAGTACTTC.

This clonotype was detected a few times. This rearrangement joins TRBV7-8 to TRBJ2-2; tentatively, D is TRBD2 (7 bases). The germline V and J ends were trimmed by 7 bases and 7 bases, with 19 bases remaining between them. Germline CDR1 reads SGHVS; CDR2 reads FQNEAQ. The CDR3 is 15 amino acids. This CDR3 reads CASIPRRGADGELFF. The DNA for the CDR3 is TGTGCCAGCATCCCTCGCCGGGGGGCAGACGGGGAGCTGTTTTTT.

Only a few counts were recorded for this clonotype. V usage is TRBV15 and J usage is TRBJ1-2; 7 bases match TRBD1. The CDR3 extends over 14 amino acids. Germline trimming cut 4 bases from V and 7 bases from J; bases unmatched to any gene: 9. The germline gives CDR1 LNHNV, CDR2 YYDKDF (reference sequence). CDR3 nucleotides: TGTGCCACCAGCATCCGAGGAGGGGGCGTTGGCTACACCTTC. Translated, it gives CATSIRGGGVGYTF.

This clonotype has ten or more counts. The CDR3 region has the DNA TGTGCCAGCAGTGACACTAGCGGGGCGAACACCGGGGAGCTGTTTTTT. Translated: CASSDTSGANTGELFF. The chain uses TRBV2 and TRBJ2-2, with 10 bases lining up with TRBD2. Germline CDR1 is SNHLY and CDR2 is FYNNEI. This CDR3 region has 16 residues. J gave up 0 bases and V 3 bases, and 1 base lay outside the gene matches.

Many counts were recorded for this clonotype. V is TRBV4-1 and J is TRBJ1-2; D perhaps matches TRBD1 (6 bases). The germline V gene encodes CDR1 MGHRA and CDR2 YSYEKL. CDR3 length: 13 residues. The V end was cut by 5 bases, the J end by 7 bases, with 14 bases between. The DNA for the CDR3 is TGCGCCAGCAGCGGGGGGGGCTGGGCTGGCTACACCTTC. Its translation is CASSGGGWAGYTF.

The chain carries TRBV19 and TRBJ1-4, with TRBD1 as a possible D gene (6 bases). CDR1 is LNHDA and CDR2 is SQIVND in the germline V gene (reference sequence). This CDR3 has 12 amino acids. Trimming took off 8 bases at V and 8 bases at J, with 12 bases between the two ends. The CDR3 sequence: CASENREEKLFF. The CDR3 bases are TGTGCCAGTGAAAACAGGGAGGAAAAACTGTTTTTT.

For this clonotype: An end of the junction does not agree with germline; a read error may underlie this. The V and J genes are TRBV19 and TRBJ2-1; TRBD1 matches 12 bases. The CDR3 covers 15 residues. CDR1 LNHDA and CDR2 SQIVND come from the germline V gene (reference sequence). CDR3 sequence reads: CASSYGTGGPNEQLF. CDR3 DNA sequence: TGTGCCAGTAGCTACGGGACAGGGGGCCCGAATGAGCAGCTCTTC.

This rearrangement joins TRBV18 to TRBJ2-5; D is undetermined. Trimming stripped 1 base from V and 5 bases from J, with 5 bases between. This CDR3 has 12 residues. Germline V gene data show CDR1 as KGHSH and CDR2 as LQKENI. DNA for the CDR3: TGTGCCAGCTCACCACGGGATGAGACCCAGTACTTC. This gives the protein CASSPRDETQYF.

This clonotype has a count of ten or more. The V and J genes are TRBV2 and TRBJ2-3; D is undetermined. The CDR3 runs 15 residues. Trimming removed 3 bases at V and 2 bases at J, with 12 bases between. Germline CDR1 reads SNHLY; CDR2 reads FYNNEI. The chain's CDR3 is CASSDVMTNTDTQYF. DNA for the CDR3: TGTGCCAGCAGTGATGTGATGACGAACACAGATACGCAGTATTTT.